The clone carrying this T cell receptor beta chain has only a few counts. Its antigen is unknown. Collection of 9 to 10 milliliters of peripheral blood was performed for each donor. The source of the sample is a study of blood T cells in healthy people across ages. Findings and limits, study-wide: Per million T cells, the diversity of TCR beta decreased roughly linearly as age advanced. With naive T cell percentage, TCR beta diversity showed a strong correlation.

The CDR3 is 14 residues long. Germline V CDR1 and CDR2: SGDLS, YYNGEE. V lost 3 bases to trimming and J lost 2 bases, with 11 bases between them. For the second PCR, which ran for roughly 6 to 12 cycles, a sample-barcoded 5' primer and a J-beta primer mix were used. Carrying 12 random nucleotides, a template-switch adaptor labeled each individual cDNA molecule. TCRdb processed the 5' RACE reads anew with MiXCR; each CDR3 protein has one entry. The repertoire includes almost 1 million distinct CDR3 sequences, 51% of them detected once, and about 21% sits in the top ten. Specimen: blood. The source is a woman aged 55-75 years in good health. The genes are TRBV9 and TRBJ2-5; no clear D. The CDR3 DNA is TGTGCCAGCAGCGCCCTGGCTTCTCAAGAGACCCAGTACTTC. Protein product: CASSALASQETQYF.